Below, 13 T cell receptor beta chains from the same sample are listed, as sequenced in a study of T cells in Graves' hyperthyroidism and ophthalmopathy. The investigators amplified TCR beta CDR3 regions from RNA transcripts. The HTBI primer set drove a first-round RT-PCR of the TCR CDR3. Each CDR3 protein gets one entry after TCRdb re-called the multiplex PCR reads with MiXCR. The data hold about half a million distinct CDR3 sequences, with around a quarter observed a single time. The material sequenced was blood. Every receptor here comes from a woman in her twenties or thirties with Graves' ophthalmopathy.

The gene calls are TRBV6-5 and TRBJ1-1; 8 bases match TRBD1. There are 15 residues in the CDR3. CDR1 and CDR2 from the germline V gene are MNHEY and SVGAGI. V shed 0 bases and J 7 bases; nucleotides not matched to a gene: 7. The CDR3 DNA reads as TGTGCCAGCAGTTACTCGCCAGGGGGCAAGGTTGAAGCTTTCTTT. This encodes CASSYSPGGKVEAFF.

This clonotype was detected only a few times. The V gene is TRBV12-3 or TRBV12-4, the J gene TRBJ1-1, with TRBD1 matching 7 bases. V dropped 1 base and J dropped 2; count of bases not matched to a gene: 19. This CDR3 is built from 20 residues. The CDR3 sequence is CASSLEETGFMSLLNTEAFF. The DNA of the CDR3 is TGTGCCAGCAGTTTAGAGGAGACAGGGTTTATGTCCCTTCTTAACACTGAAGCTTTCTTT.

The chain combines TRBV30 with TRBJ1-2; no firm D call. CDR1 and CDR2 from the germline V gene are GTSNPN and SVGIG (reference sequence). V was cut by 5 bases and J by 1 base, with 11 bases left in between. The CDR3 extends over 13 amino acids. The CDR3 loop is CAWAGAINYGYTF. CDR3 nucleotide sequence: TGTGCCTGGGCAGGCGCGATTAACTATGGCTACACCTTC.

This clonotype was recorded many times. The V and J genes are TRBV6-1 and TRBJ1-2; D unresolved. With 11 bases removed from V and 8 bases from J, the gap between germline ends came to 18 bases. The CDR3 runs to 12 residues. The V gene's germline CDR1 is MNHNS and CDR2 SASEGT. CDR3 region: CAATPGGTGYTF. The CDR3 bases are TGTGCCGCAACTCCGGGAGGCACGGGCTACACCTTC.

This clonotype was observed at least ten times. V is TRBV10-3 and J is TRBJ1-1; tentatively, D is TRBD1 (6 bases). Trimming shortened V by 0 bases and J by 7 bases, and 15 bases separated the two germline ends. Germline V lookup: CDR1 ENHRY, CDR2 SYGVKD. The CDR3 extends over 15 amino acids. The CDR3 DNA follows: TGTGCCATCAGTGAGTCGAAAGTGGACAGAAGTGAAGCTTTCTTT. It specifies CAISESKVDRSEAFF.

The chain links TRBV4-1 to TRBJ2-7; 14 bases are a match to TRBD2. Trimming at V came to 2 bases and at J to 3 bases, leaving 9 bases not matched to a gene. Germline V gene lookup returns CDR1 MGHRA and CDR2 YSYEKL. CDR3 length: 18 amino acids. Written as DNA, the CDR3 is TGCGCCAGCAGCCAACCGAAGGGGACTAGCGGGGGAGACTACGAGCAGTACTTC. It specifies CASSQPKGTSGGDYEQYF.

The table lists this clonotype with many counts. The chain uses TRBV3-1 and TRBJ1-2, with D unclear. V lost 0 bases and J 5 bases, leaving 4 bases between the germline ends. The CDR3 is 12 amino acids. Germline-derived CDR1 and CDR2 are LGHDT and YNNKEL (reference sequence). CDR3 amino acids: CASSQDTYGYTF. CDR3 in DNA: TGTGCCAGCAGCCAAGATACGTATGGCTACACCTTC.

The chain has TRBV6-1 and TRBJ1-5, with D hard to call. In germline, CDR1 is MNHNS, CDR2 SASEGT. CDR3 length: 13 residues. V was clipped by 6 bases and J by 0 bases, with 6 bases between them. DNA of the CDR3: TGTGCCAGCAGAGGAGTTAGCAATCAGCCCCAGCATTTT. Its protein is CASRGVSNQPQHF.

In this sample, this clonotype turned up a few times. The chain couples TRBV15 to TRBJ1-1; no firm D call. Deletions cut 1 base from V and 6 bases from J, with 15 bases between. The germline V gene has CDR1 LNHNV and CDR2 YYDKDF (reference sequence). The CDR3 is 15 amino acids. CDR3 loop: CATSRVRTALAEAFF. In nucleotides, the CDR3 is TGTGCCACCAGCAGAGTTCGAACCGCCCTCGCTGAAGCTTTCTTT.

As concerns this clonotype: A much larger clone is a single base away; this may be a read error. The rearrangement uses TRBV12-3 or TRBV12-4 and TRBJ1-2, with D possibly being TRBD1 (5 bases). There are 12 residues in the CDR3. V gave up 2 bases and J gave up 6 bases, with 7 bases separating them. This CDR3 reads CASSLLRDGYTF. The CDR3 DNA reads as TGTGCCAGCAGTTTACTCAGGGATGGCTACACCTTC.

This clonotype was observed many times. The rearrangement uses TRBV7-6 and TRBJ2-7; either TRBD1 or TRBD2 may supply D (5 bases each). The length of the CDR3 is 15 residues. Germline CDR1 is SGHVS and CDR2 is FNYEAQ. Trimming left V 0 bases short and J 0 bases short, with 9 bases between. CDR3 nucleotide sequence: TGTGCCAGCAGCTTAGCGCCAGGGAGCTCCTACGAGCAGTACTTC. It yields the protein CASSLAPGSSYEQYF.

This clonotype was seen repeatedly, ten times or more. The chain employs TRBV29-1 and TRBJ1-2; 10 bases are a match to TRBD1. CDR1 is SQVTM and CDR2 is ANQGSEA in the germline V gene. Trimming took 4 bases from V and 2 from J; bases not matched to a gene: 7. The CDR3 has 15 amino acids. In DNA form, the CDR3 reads TGCAGCGTTGCGCCTGGGGACAGGGGAAACTATGGCTACACCTTC. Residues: CSVAPGDRGNYGYTF.

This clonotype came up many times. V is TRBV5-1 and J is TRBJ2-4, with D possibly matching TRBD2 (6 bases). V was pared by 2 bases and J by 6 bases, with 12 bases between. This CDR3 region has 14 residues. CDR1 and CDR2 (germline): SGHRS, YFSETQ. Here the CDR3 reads CASSFREWGNIQYF. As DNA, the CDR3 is TGCGCCAGCAGCTTTCGGGAGTGGGGAAACATTCAGTACTTC. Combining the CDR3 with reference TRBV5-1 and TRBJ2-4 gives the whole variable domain KAGVTQTPRYLIKTRGQQVTLSCSPISGHRSVSWYQQTPGQGLQFLFEYFSETQRNKGNFPGRFSGRQFSNSRSEMNVSTLELGDSALYLCASSFREWGNIQYFGAGTRLSVL.